Listed here is a single TCR beta chain. What it binds is unknown. Method: immunoSEQ multiplex PCR; TCRdb's copy keeps in-frame clones and lacks some. The table lists under 170,000 clones, 80% to 95% of them singletons. The entry originates in a study of T cell responses to AZD1222 COVID-19 vaccine. Study results and caveats: Clonal diversity was possibly underestimated, and the donors were mostly white British, with more females. Baseline antibody screening turned up just five to seven seropositive AZD1222 recipients. Researchers took repertoire samples only after the peak T cell response had come.

With 0 bases removed from V and 8 bases from J, the gap between germline ends came to 14 bases. CDR1 and CDR2 (germline): MRHNA, SNTAGT. There are 15 residues in the CDR3. The analysis combined second doses at about 4 or about 12 weeks. This TCR derives from an adult who received the AZD1222 COVID-19 vaccine. The chain employs TRBV6-4 and TRBJ2-1; D is perhaps TRBD2 (6 bases). The specimen comprised peripheral blood, sampled 28 days after the second AZD1222 dose. CDR3 amino acids: CASSDSGGADDEQFF. Here the CDR3 DNA reads TGTGCCAGCAGTGACTCTGGCGGGGCGGACGATGAGCAGTTCTTC.